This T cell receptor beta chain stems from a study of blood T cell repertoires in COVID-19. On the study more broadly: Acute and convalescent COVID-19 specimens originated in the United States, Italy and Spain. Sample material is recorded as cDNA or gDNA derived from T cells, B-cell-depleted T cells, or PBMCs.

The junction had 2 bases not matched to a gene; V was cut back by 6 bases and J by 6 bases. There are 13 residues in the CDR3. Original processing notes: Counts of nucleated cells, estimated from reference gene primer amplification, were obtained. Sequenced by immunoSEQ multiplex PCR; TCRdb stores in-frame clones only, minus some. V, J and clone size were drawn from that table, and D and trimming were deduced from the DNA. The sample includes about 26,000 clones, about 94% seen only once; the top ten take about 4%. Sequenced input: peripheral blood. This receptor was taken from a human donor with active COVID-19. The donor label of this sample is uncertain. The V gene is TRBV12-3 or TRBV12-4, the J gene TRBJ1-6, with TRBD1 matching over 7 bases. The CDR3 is CASRTGVNSPLHF. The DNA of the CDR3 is TGTGCCAGCAGAACAGGGGTTAATTCACCCCTCCACTTT.